The T cell receptor beta chain under discussion was sequenced for a study of CD8 T cells in ankylosing spondylitis. Many counts were recorded for this clonotype. Its specificity is unknown. TCRdb redid the calling of the 5' RACE reads with MiXCR, one entry per CDR3 protein. The repertoire holds about 160,000 distinct CDR3 sequences, with around 16% as singletons. Findings of the study overall: Relatively scarce in peripheral blood, disease-linked clones were CD8+.

The CDR3 spans 15 residues. The trim removed 4 bases at V and 2 bases at J, leaving 5 bases unmatched. CDR1 is SGHRS, CDR2 YFSETQ, per germline. The sequence derives from a male donor with ankylosing spondylitis or in good health (not recorded which). The chain uses TRBV5-1 and TRBJ1-3; 8 bases map to TRBD1. Sequenced input: blood, either unsorted or a sorted T cell fraction (not recorded which). CDR3 coding DNA: TGCGCCAGCAGCACGGAACAGGGGGCTGGAAACACCATATATTTT. This gives the protein CASSTEQGAGNTIYF.